This entry lists 2 T cell receptor beta chains sequenced from one sample in a study of CD4 T cells in relation to SARS-CoV-2 and coronaviruses. Generated by immunoSEQ multiplex PCR, the TCRdb table keeps only in-frame clones and is missing some. The top ten clones hold about 0.4% of a sample with about 56,000 clones, 92% of them seen once. Sequencing was done on a sample of naive CD4+ T cells from PBMCs. Subset denoted: naive CD4+ T cells isolated by negative enrichment. The receptor set was obtained from an adult with COVID-19.

The rearrangement uses TRBV7-2 and TRBJ2-3; D gene uncertain. V was cut by 2 bases and J by 8 bases, with 8 bases left in between. CDR1 and CDR2 (germline): SGHTA, FQGNSA. This CDR3 is 12 amino acids long. The CDR3 spells CASSLYYLTQYF. The CDR3 DNA reads as TGTGCCAGCAGCTTATACTACCTTACGCAGTATTTT.

V gene TRBV7-2 combines with J gene TRBJ2-1; 11 positions match TRBD2. Germline CDR1 SGHTA, CDR2 FQGNSA. Unmatched junction bases numbered 7, after V lost 4 bases and J lost 2 bases. The CDR3 covers 17 residues. The CDR3 spells CASSSRLAGSTYNEQFF. The CDR3 bases are TGTGCCAGCAGCTCTAGACTAGCGGGGTCGACCTACAATGAGCAGTTCTTC.